Presented here are 24 T cell receptor beta chains from one specimen sequenced in a study of blood T cells in healthy people across ages. Together with a sample-barcoded 5' primer, a J-beta primer mix was included in a second PCR lasting about 7 to 11 cycles. Each CDR3 protein is one row after TCRdb ran MiXCR on the 5' RACE reads. The sample comprises under 1,100,000 distinct CDR3 sequences, approximately 26% of which are singletons, and around 0.75% rests with the top ten. The same sample was also used in a study of T cells of mothers and their children.

The sample taken for sequencing was blood. All receptors come from a girl aged 2-10 years in good health.

This clonotype was seen more than once but under ten times. The chain links TRBV12-3 or TRBV12-4 to TRBJ2-7; D perhaps matches TRBD1 (6 bases). The CDR3 is 15 amino acids. V was cut by 1 base and J by 2 bases, with 12 bases left in between. The CDR3 reads CASSLGSTGTYEQYF. CDR3 nucleotides: TGTGCCAGCAGTTTAGGGTCCACAGGGACCTACGAGCAGTACTTC.

Only a few counts were recorded for this clonotype. The chain carries TRBV27 and TRBJ1-2; 10 nucleotides line up with TRBD1. The germline CDR1 and CDR2 sequences are MNHEY and SMNVEV (reference sequence). CDR3 size: 16 residues. V was pared by 2 bases and J by 2 bases, with 5 bases of the junction left unmatched. CDR3 sequence (DNA): TGTGCCAGCAGTTTAGTGGCGGGACAGGGGAACTATGGCTACACCTTC. It translates to CASSLVAGQGNYGYTF.

J is TRBJ2-7 and V is TRBV19; D is uncertain. The CDR3 loop spans 13 amino acids. Trimming shortened V by 4 bases and J by 6 bases, and 13 bases separated the two germline ends. CDR1 and CDR2 (germline): LNHDA, SQIVND (reference sequence). CDR3 DNA sequence: TGTGCCAGTAGTAAGGCGAATCGGGTCGAGCAGTACTTC. Translated, it gives CASSKANRVEQYF.

As to this clonotype: A read error may account for a junction end that differs from germline. The gene calls are TRBV6-5 and TRBJ2-5, with D perhaps matching TRBD1 (5 bases). With the DNA end fitting TRBJ2-7 better, the J assignment may be wrong. Germline CDR1 MNHEY, CDR2 SVGAGI. The CDR3 has 15 residues. CDR3 amino acids: CASGYSTTDIYEQYF. In DNA, the CDR3 is TGTGCCAGCGGTTACTCCACGACAGATATCTACGAGCAGTACTTC.

This clonotype was observed a handful of times. V is TRBV7-3 and J is TRBJ2-5, with a possible D match to TRBD1 (7 bases). The J call is uncertain, as TRBJ2-1 better fits the DNA end. CDR1 is SGHTA, CDR2 FQGTGA, per germline. This CDR3 is built from 13 residues. CDR3 nucleotides: TGTGCCAGCAGCCCAGGGGGGTTCGGTGAGCAGTTCTTC. Translating it yields CASSPGGFGEQFF.

The chain recombines TRBV20-1 with TRBJ2-5; TRBD1 or TRBD2 may be the D gene (5 bases each). The DNA end is a closer match to TRBJ2-7, so the J assignment may be wrong. The CDR3 covers 18 residues. CDR1 and CDR2 from the germline V gene are DFQATT and SNEGSKA (reference sequence). DNA of the CDR3: TGCAGTGCTAGTCCCGGGACGGTCCTCTCTCCAGGGCTTTACGAGCAGTACTTC. Protein: CSASPGTVLSPGLYEQYF.

The chain couples TRBV5-1 to TRBJ1-3, with no clear D. Trimming stripped 3 bases from V and 8 bases from J, with 6 bases between. The length of the CDR3 is 11 residues. CDR1 SGHRS and CDR2 YFSETQ come from the germline V gene. The CDR3 reads CASSYMYTIYF. CDR3 coding DNA: TGCGCCAGCAGCTACATGTACACCATATATTTT.

J is TRBJ1-2 and V is TRBV5-6; no clear D gene. CDR1 SGHDT and CDR2 YYEEEE come from the germline V gene. The CDR3 has 13 residues. V was trimmed by 1 base and J by 4 bases, leaving 8 bases between them. CDR3 DNA sequence: TGTGCCAGCAGCTTGTCAGCTCCCTATGGCTACACCTTC. It is translated as CASSLSAPYGYTF.

The chain is built from TRBV11-2 and TRBJ2-3; D gene unclear. This CDR3 has 13 amino acids. V was clipped by 7 bases and J by 5 bases, with 13 bases between them. Germline lookup yields CDR1 SGHAT and CDR2 FQNNGV. The CDR3 coding sequence is TGTGCCAGCACCCTAGGCGGCAGAGATACGCAGTATTTT. It specifies CASTLGGRDTQYF.

The chain uses TRBV7-9 and TRBJ2-5; TRBD2 aligns across 8 bases. The assigned J gene may be wrong: the sequence end matches TRBJ2-7 better. Per the germline V gene, CDR1 is SEHNR and CDR2 is FQNEAQ (reference sequence). This CDR3 is 16 amino acids long. The CDR3 bases are TGTGCCAGCAGCCTTCCCGACGGGATAGCGGGAAGCGAGCAGTACTTC. Protein product: CASSLPDGIAGSEQYF.

J is TRBJ2-5 and V is TRBV20-1; D remains unclear. The V end lost 0 bases, the J end lost 1 base, and 12 bases lay between the germline ends. This CDR3 contains 15 residues. CDR1 is DFQATT and CDR2 is SNEGSKA in the germline V gene (reference sequence). CDR3 sequence: CSARDWRSVQETQYF. The DNA of the CDR3 is TGCAGTGCTAGAGATTGGCGGAGTGTCCAAGAGACCCAGTACTTC.

This chain connects TRBV27 to TRBJ2-1, with TRBD2 matching 9 bases. V dropped 4 bases and J dropped 0; count of bases not matched to a gene: 4. Germline V gene sequence: CDR1 MNHEY, CDR2 SMNVEV (reference sequence). This CDR3 is built from 16 residues. The CDR3, as DNA: TGTGCCAGCAGTTATCGCGGGAGGGCCTCCTACAATGAGCAGTTCTTC. This codes for CASSYRGRASYNEQFF.

CDR3: CSVVWGGQAGETQYF. In DNA form, the CDR3 reads TGCAGCGTTGTCTGGGGGGGACAGGCCGGAGAGACCCAGTACTTC. V and J are TRBV29-1 and TRBJ2-5, with a possible D match to TRBD1 (8 bases). Germline V gene data show CDR1 as SQVTM and CDR2 as ANQGSEA. The CDR3 loop spans 15 amino acids. The V end was cut by 4 bases, the J end by 4 bases, with 19 bases between. The whole variable domain, filled in from reference TRBV29-1 and TRBJ2-5, reads SAVISQKPSRDICQRGTSLTIQCQVDSQVTMMFWYRQQPGQSLTLIATANQGSEATYESGFVIDKFPISRPNLTFSTLTVSNMSPEDSSIYLCSVVWGGQAGETQYFGPGTRLLVL.

The chain joins TRBV4-2 to TRBJ2-7; D is uncertain. Per germline, CDR1 LGHNA and CDR2 YNFKEQ. CDR3 length: 14 amino acids. The germline V and J ends were trimmed by 3 bases and 2 bases, with 11 bases remaining between them. CDR3 DNA sequence: TGTGCCAGCAGCCACTTGGACGGTGCCTACGAGCAGTACTTC. Residues: CASSHLDGAYEQYF.

The chain joins TRBV19 to TRBJ1-1, with 8 bases identical to TRBD1. The germline gives CDR1 LNHDA, CDR2 SQIVND (reference sequence). The length of the CDR3 is 14 residues. With 5 bases clipped from V and 8 bases from J, the junction kept 10 bases outside the gene matches. The CDR3 DNA sequence: TGTGCCAGTAGTCCCGACAGGGGAACATCGGAAGCTTTCTTT. It specifies CASSPDRGTSEAFF.

This chain uses TRBV4-1 with TRBJ2-3; D ambiguous. The CDR3 runs to 13 residues. V was shortened by 0 bases and J by 6 bases, with 7 bases between the two germline ends. In germline, CDR1 is MGHRA, CDR2 YSYEKL. The CDR3 loop reads CASSQDAYDTQYF. CDR3 in DNA: TGCGCCAGCAGCCAAGACGCCTACGATACGCAGTATTTT.

This clonotype was seen a handful of times. The chain uses TRBV20-1 and TRBJ2-4; either TRBD1 or TRBD2 may supply D (5 bases each). Germline V gene sequence: CDR1 DFQATT, CDR2 SNEGSKA (reference sequence). V gave up 4 bases and J gave up 2 bases, with 15 bases separating them. This CDR3 contains 15 residues. The CDR3 nucleotides read TGCAGTGCTACTCTCTACGGGGACCCCAAAAACATTCAGTACTTC. Protein sequence: CSATLYGDPKNIQYF.

As to this clonotype: The final CDR3 position lacks the conserved phenylalanine or tryptophan, pointing to a likely read error. V usage is TRBV9 and J usage is TRBJ2-5; 13 nucleotides match TRBD2. The DNA end lines up better with TRBJ2-1; the J call may be wrong. CDR1 SGDLS and CDR2 YYNGEE come from the germline V gene. The CDR3 runs 17 residues. The CDR3 loop is CASSSRTSGRWNNEQFV. The CDR3 nucleotides are TGTGCCAGCAGCTCCCGGACTAGCGGGAGATGGAATAATGAGCAGTTCGTC.

This clonotype was observed many times. The junction departs from the called germline gene at one end, perhaps through a read error. The chain couples TRBV7-3 to TRBJ1-1, with a weak D call TRBD1 (6 bases). Germline V CDR1 and CDR2: SGHTA, FQGTGA. The CDR3 runs 13 residues. The CDR3 coding sequence is TGCGCCAGCAGCCTAACAGGGTACACTGAAGCTTTCTTT. It codes for CASSLTGYTEAFF.

The V and J genes are TRBV7-9 and TRBJ2-7, with 12 bases matching TRBD2. With 2 bases clipped from V and 4 bases from J, the junction kept 6 bases outside the gene matches. This CDR3 comprises 16 residues. Germline V CDR1 and CDR2: SEHNR, FQNEAQ (reference sequence). The CDR3 sequence is CASSLLRTSGDYEQYF. DNA of the CDR3: TGTGCCAGCAGCTTACTGCGGACTAGCGGGGATTACGAGCAGTACTTC.

This sequence joins TRBV5-4 and TRBJ2-2; D is uncertain. This CDR3 is 13 amino acids long. In germline, CDR1 is SGHNT, CDR2 YYREEE (reference sequence). V lost 0 bases and J lost 7, with 7 bases in between. CDR3 nucleotide sequence: TGTGCCAGCAGCTTGGCCGGTGTCGGGGAGCTGTTTTTT. Amino acids: CASSLAGVGELFF. Based on the CDR3 plus reference TRBV5-4 and TRBJ2-2, the full variable domain is ETGVTQSPTHLIKTRGQQVTLRCSSQSGHNTVSWYQQALGQGPQFIFQYYREEENGRGNFPPRFSGLQFPNYSSELNVNALELDDSALYLCASSLAGVGELFFGEGSRLTVL.

A remark on this clonotype: Since the CDR3 does not end with the conserved phenylalanine or tryptophan, this likely comes from a read error. The chain carries TRBV18 and TRBJ1-2; D not certain. The CDR3 spans 15 residues. From germline, CDR1 is KGHSH and CDR2 LQKENI. Between the trimmed V and J ends, which lost 6 bases and 4 bases, there was a span of 18 bases. The DNA of the CDR3 is TGTGCCAGCTCCTACCCGGACCGCCTCCTCTATGGCTACACCCTC. The encoded protein is CASSYPDRLLYGYTL.

The V gene is TRBV20-1, the J gene TRBJ2-7; D is possibly TRBD2 (7 bases). This CDR3 has 15 residues. Germline CDR1 and CDR2: DFQATT and SNEGSKA (reference sequence). The V end was cut by 6 bases, the J end by 3 bases, with 21 bases between. The CDR3 loop is CSARGGRSWDYEQYF. The CDR3 DNA reads as TGCAGTGCAAGGGGGGGCAGGTCATGGGACTACGAGCAGTACTTC.

This clonotype showed up just a few times. The J gene is TRBJ2-4, the V gene TRBV28; D remains unclear. CDR3 length: 11 amino acids. The germline V gene has CDR1 MDHEN and CDR2 SYDVKM. V was clipped by 6 bases and J by 8 bases, with 8 bases between them. As DNA, the CDR3 is TGTGCCAGCAGCGCGGACGACATTCAGTACTTC. Amino acids: CASSADDIQYF.